Shown below are 22 T cell receptor beta chains from a single sample sequenced in a study of cytomegalovirus exposure and HLA in healthy donors. PCR was performed using 60 Vbeta and 13 Jbeta primers. The protocol was immunoSEQ multiplex PCR, while the TCRdb copy is restricted to in-frame clones and leaves out a portion. The repertoire holds about 180,000 clones, with around 82% as singletons. Sequencing was carried out using PBMCs. Receptors originate from a young woman in good health and CMV-seropositive.

This chain joins TRBV7-9 and TRBJ1-1, with TRBD1 matching over 10 bases. CDR1 SEHNR and CDR2 FQNEAQ come from the germline V gene (reference sequence). CDR3 length: 14 amino acids. After removal of 5 bases from V and 5 bases from J, the junction contained 5 bases not matched to a gene. The CDR3 protein is CASSSWTGGTEAFF. In DNA, the CDR3 is TGTGCCAGCAGCAGTTGGACAGGGGGGACTGAAGCTTTCTTT.

This clone was recorded only once. The chain employs TRBV5-6 and TRBJ2-5; 11 bases are shared with TRBD2. The trim removed 1 base at V and 2 bases at J, leaving 4 bases unmatched. There are 16 residues in the CDR3. The germline V gene encodes CDR1 SGHDT and CDR2 YYEEEE. In nucleotides, the CDR3 is TGTGCCAGCAGCTTGTCTAGCGGGGGGACGCAAGAGACCCAGTACTTC. This translates into CASSLSSGGTQETQYF.

The chain recombines TRBV5-1 with TRBJ2-5; 8 nucleotides align to TRBD2. Losses at the gene ends were 2 bases for V and 1 base for J; bases not matched to a gene: 1. Germline CDR1 and CDR2: SGHRS and YFSETQ. The CDR3 has 14 residues. The CDR3 bases are TGCGCCAGCAGCTTACTAGCGGCCCAAGAGACCCAGTACTTC. Translation gives CASSLLAAQETQYF. Together with reference TRBV5-1 and TRBJ2-5, the CDR3 gives the full variable domain: KAGVTQTPRYLIKTRGQQVTLSCSPISGHRSVSWYQQTPGQGLQFLFEYFSETQRNKGNFPGRFSGRQFSNSRSEMNVSTLELGDSALYLCASSLLAAQETQYFGPGTRLLVL.

The chain employs TRBV6-1 and TRBJ2-3, with D unclear. V lost 6 bases, J lost 0 bases, and 4 bases lay in between. Germline loops: CDR1 MNHNS, CDR2 SASEGT. The CDR3 loop spans 12 amino acids. CDR3 region: CASSPSTDTQYF. CDR3 sequence (DNA): TGTGCCAGCAGCCCTAGCACAGATACGCAGTATTTT.

The rearrangement joins TRBV28 to TRBJ2-4, with 10 nucleotides matching TRBD1. This CDR3 comprises 17 residues. V lost 3 bases and J lost 1; bases outside the gene matches: 6. Germline V CDR1 and CDR2: MDHEN, SYDVKM. Written as DNA, the CDR3 is TGTGCCAGCAGTTTTCAGCGACAGGGGGCGGCCAAAAACATTCAGTACTTC. Translating gives CASSFQRQGAAKNIQYF. Full variable domain (outside the CDR3, taken from reference TRBV28 and TRBJ2-4): DVKVTQSSRYLVKRTGEKVFLECVQDMDHENMFWYRQDPGLGLRLIYFSYDVKMKEKGDIPEGYSVSREKKERFSLILESASTNQTSMYLCASSFQRQGAAKNIQYFGAGTRLSVL.

Regarding this clone: An end of the junction does not agree with germline; a read error may underlie this. The V gene is TRBV7-9, the J gene TRBJ2-7; a weak D match, TRBD2 (5 bases). There are 16 residues in the CDR3. Germline V gene lookup returns CDR1 SEHNR and CDR2 FQNEAQ (reference sequence). The CDR3 DNA reads as TGTTCCAGCAGCTTAAATAAAGGACTCGGCTCCTACGAGCAGTACTTC. Translated, it gives CSSSLNKGLGSYEQYF.

With regard to this clone: Sequence at one end of the junction differs from germline and may be a read error. The gene calls are TRBV6-5 and TRBJ2-1; TRBD2 agrees at 13 bases. This CDR3 comprises 15 residues. In germline, CDR1 is MNHEY, CDR2 SVGAGI. For the CDR3, the DNA is TGTGCCAGCAGCTACTCACTAGCGGGGGGGCGGGAGCAGTTCTTC. It specifies CASSYSLAGGREQFF.

This chain connects TRBV6-5 to TRBJ1-6; weak D call: TRBD1 (5 bases). V shed 6 bases and J shed 8 bases, with 17 bases lying between them. Looked up from germline, CDR1 is MNHEY and CDR2 is SVGAGI. CDR3 length equals 15 residues. Written as DNA, the CDR3 is TGTGCCAGCAGAAGACAGCCACGGCAGGATTCACCCCTCCACTTT. Protein: CASRRQPRQDSPLHF.

The chain uses TRBV5-4 and TRBJ2-2; a possible D gene is TRBD1 (6 bases). Germline CDR1 SGHNT, CDR2 YYREEE (reference sequence). Trimming took off 1 base at V and 1 base at J, with 8 bases between the two ends. CDR3 length equals 15 residues. CDR3 protein: CASSLTGRNTGELFF. As DNA, the CDR3 is TGTGCCAGCAGCTTGACAGGGAGGAACACCGGGGAGCTGTTTTTT.

The chain is built from TRBV5-1 and TRBJ2-1; perhaps TRBD1 as D (5 bases). Trimming shortened V by 0 bases and J by 8 bases, and 15 bases separated the two germline ends. The CDR3 length is 15 residues. CDR1 SGHRS and CDR2 YFSETQ come from the germline V gene. The CDR3 sequence: CASSLEPDNLHEQFF. The CDR3 nucleotides read TGCGCCAGCAGCTTGGAGCCGGACAACCTACATGAGCAGTTCTTC.

The genes are TRBV11-2 and TRBJ1-2; perhaps TRBD1 as D (5 bases). CDR3 length: 15 amino acids. V lost 5 bases and J lost 6, with 19 bases in between. Germline loops: CDR1 SGHAT, CDR2 FQNNGV. The CDR3 DNA follows: TGTGCCAGCAGCAATCCGGGACTCCGAATCGATGGCTACACCTTC. This encodes CASSNPGLRIDGYTF.

This rearrangement joins TRBV9 to TRBJ1-1, with TRBD1 matching over 9 bases. The J segment lost 7 bases and the V segment lost 3 bases, leaving 13 bases of the junction unmatched. The CDR3 totals 16 residues. Germline loops: CDR1 SGDLS, CDR2 YYNGEE. The CDR3: CASSAADTGQGLEAFF. As DNA, the CDR3 is TGTGCCAGCAGCGCAGCCGATACGGGACAGGGACTTGAAGCTTTCTTT.

The rearrangement links TRBV4-3 to TRBJ1-1; 8 positions match TRBD1. CDR3 length: 16 residues. The V gene end was trimmed by 1 base and the J gene end by 0 bases; junction bases not matched to a gene: 4. Per the germline V gene, CDR1 is LGHNA and CDR2 is YSLEER. The CDR3 DNA follows: TGCGCCAGCAGCCAAGGGGACAGGCTAATGAACACTGAAGCTTTCTTT. Amino acid sequence: CASSQGDRLMNTEAFF.

V gene TRBV6-6 combines with J gene TRBJ2-7, with TRBD2 matching 11 bases. Germline V gives CDR1 MNHNY, CDR2 SVGAGI (reference sequence). The CDR3 has 14 amino acids. The V gene end was trimmed by 6 bases and the J gene end by 1 base; junction bases not matched to a gene: 2. The DNA of the CDR3 is TGTGCCAGCAGAACTAGCGGGGGTTCCTACGAGCAGTACTTC. Translating it yields CASRTSGGSYEQYF.

The sample holds a few counts of this clone. V is TRBV12-5 and J is TRBJ1-1; the match to TRBD1 covers 9 bases. Germline V gene data show CDR1 as LGHNT and CDR2 as FRNRAP. Trimming cost V 7 bases and J 4 bases; bases outside gene matches: 4. This CDR3 region has 13 residues. The DNA for the CDR3 is TGTGCTAGTGCCCCGGACAGGGGCACTGAAGCTTTCTTT. It yields the protein CASAPDRGTEAFF.

The CDR3 spells CASKAGASFGETQYF. As DNA, the CDR3 is TGTGCCAGTAAAGCGGGGGCCTCTTTCGGGGAGACCCAGTACTTC. The J gene is TRBJ2-5, the V gene TRBV19; 8 bases are a match to TRBD2. Germline CDR1 LNHDA, CDR2 SQIVND (reference sequence). The junction had 12 bases not matched to a gene; V was cut back by 7 bases and J by 5 bases. This CDR3 spans 15 amino acids. The whole variable domain, filled in from reference TRBV19 and TRBJ2-5, reads DGGITQSPKYLFRKEGQNVTLSCEQNLNHDAMYWYRQDPGQGLRLIYYSQIVNDFQKGDIAEGYSVSREKKESFPLTVTSAQKNPTAFYLCASKAGASFGETQYFGPGTRLLVL.

This rearrangement joins TRBV28 to TRBJ1-5, with TRBD1 as a possible D gene (5 bases). This CDR3 has 18 residues. Trimming removed 3 bases from V and 2 bases from J, with 20 bases in between. The germline gives CDR1 MDHEN, CDR2 SYDVKM. The CDR3 loop is CASSLAGPPRGGNQPQHF. The CDR3 nucleotides are TGTGCCAGCAGTTTGGCAGGGCCTCCTCGTGGGGGCAATCAGCCCCAGCATTTT.

The CDR3 region is CASMQGAAGELFF. CDR3 in DNA: TGTGCCAGCATGCAGGGGGCGGCCGGGGAGCTGTTTTTT. V usage is TRBV5-6 and J usage is TRBJ2-2; 8 nucleotides align to TRBD1. Unmatched junction bases numbered 4, after V lost 6 bases and J lost 6 bases. This CDR3 contains 13 residues. CDR1 is SGHDT and CDR2 is YYEEEE in the germline V gene.

The V gene is TRBV2, the J gene TRBJ2-7; the match to TRBD1 covers 7 bases. The V gene's germline CDR1 is SNHLY and CDR2 FYNNEI. The CDR3 is 13 residues long. V gave up 7 bases and J gave up 2 bases; unmatched junction bases: 5. The CDR3 reads CASKGAAAYEQYF. For the CDR3, the DNA is TGTGCCAGCAAGGGGGCCGCGGCCTACGAGCAGTACTTC.

The chain carries TRBV19 and TRBJ2-3; D perhaps matches TRBD2 (5 bases). Germline V CDR1 and CDR2: LNHDA, SQIVND (reference sequence). This CDR3 spans 14 amino acids. Trimming stripped 2 bases from V and 3 bases from J, with 9 bases between. DNA for the CDR3: TGTGCCAGTAGTATACGACCGGGAACAGATACGCAGTATTTT. Encoded protein: CASSIRPGTDTQYF.

A note on this clone: An end of the junction differs from the germline gene, which may be a read error. This chain connects TRBV10-1 to TRBJ2-7, with D tentatively TRBD1 (6 bases). Germline V CDR1 and CDR2: WNHNN, SYGVQD (reference sequence). This CDR3 contains 11 residues. The CDR3 region has the DNA TGCGCCGGCAGGGGCACCTACGAGCAGTACTTC. The encoded protein is CAGRGTYEQYF.

The CDR3 region has the DNA TGTGCCAGTAGTATAGGGACAGGGGGCGCGAAGAAGGAAAAACTGTTTTTT. Its translation is CASSIGTGGAKKEKLFF. V usage is TRBV19 and J usage is TRBJ1-4; TRBD1 agrees at 11 bases. The CDR3 totals 17 residues. Germline lookup yields CDR1 LNHDA and CDR2 SQIVND (reference sequence). V dropped 1 base and J dropped 8; count of bases not matched to a gene: 9.